The next 2 T cell receptor beta chains were all read from a single sample in a study of T cell responses to AZD1222 COVID-19 vaccine. Assay used: immunoSEQ multiplex PCR; TCRdb lists only in-frame clones, some missing. This sample yields about 150,000 clones, of which approximately 87% are seen a single time; about 5.5% belongs to the top ten. Sequencing was performed on peripheral blood, taken on day 0 of MenACWY control vaccination. Every receptor here comes from an adult in good health.

About this clone itself: This same CDR3 is encoded by further DNA sequences in the sample. The chain couples TRBV4-2 to TRBJ1-2; D not resolved. This CDR3 is built from 12 residues. Germline-derived CDR1 and CDR2 are LGHNA and YNFKEQ. V dropped 1 base and J dropped 1 base, with 1 base sitting between them. The CDR3, as DNA: TGTGCCAGCAGCCAAGGTAACTATGGCTACACCTTC. It specifies CASSQGNYGYTF.

The chain is built from TRBV5-1 and TRBJ1-2, with TRBD1 matching over 9 bases. Germline assignment: CDR1 SGHRS and CDR2 YFSETQ. The ends lost 3 bases at V and 6 bases at J; junction bases unmatched: 6. The CDR3 runs 14 residues. The CDR3 DNA is TGCGCCAGCAGCTCCTCGGGACAGGGCGATGGCTACACCTTC. Amino acids: CASSSSGQGDGYTF.